This T cell receptor (beta chain) was identified during a study of blood T cell repertoires in COVID-19. Assay used: immunoSEQ multiplex PCR; TCRdb lists only in-frame clones, some missing. The table lists some 120,000 clones, about 81% of them singletons. The CDR3 is 13 amino acids. Germline V gene sequence: CDR1 DFQATT, CDR2 SNEGSKA (reference sequence). Trimming took 3 bases from V and 4 from J; bases not matched to a gene: 4. Input material: peripheral blood. This rearrangement joins TRBV20-1 to TRBJ2-7; the match to TRBD2 covers 9 bases. The source of this sequence is a woman aged 45-59 years with acute or convalescent COVID-19. In DNA form, the CDR3 reads TGCAGTGCTAGTGCGGGAGGGCCTTACGAGCAGTACTTC. It codes for CSASAGGPYEQYF.